This entry is about one TCR beta chain. Libraries were prepared by immunoSEQ multiplex PCR; TCRdb keeps only in-frame clonotypes and omits some of them. The table records fewer than 100,000 clones, 80% of them present only once. This record belongs to a study of blood T cell repertoires in COVID-19. CDR1 SGHRS and CDR2 YFSETQ come from the germline V gene. The J segment lost 1 base and the V segment lost 4 bases, leaving 3 bases of the junction unmatched. The CDR3 is 16 residues long. This chain uses TRBV5-1 with TRBJ2-5, with TRBD2 identical over 14 bases. The receptor comes from a woman aged 70-85 years with acute or convalescent COVID-19. The sequenced material came from peripheral blood. In DNA, the CDR3 is TGCGCCAGCAGCCCGGGACTAGCGGGGGCCCAAGAGACCCAGTACTTC. Its translation: CASSPGLAGAQETQYF.